Listed below are T cell receptor beta chains from one sample, sequenced in a study of T cells in Graves' hyperthyroidism and ophthalmopathy. TCRdb independently ran MiXCR on the multiplex PCR reads; one entry per CDR3 protein. This table has more than 600,000 distinct CDR3 sequences, 15% to 20% appearing once. Material for sequencing was blood. Receptor source: a young man with Graves' hyperthyroidism. Each CDR3 is given with its conserved first and last residue. Fields, in order: D gene, CDR3 length, V gene, clone size, J gene, CDR3 protein, CDR3 DNA. The D gene is left open where the match is weak. Size is stated for part of the rows, as once, few or many counts, or as a class when the clone is expanded.

TRBD2	14	TRBV7-8	NA	TRBJ2-3	CASSRLAGWDTQYF	TGTGCCAGCAGCAGACTAGCGGGGTGGGATACGCAGTATTTT
TRBD2	16	TRBV18	many	TRBJ2-1	CASSPVASGSWGEQFF	TGTGCCAGCTCACCAGTTGCTAGCGGGAGTTGGGGTGAGCAGTTCTTC
TRBD1	15	TRBV28	many	TRBJ2-3	CASSPQGQGADTQYF	TGTGCCAGCAGTCCACAGGGACAGGGGGCAGATACGCAGTATTTT
NA	15	TRBV10-3	NA	TRBJ2-7	CAISDIGDNPYEQYF	TGTGCCATCAGTGACATAGGGGACAATCCTTACGAGCAGTACTTC
NA	14	TRBV30	NA	TRBJ2-7	CAWTRKRPPDEQYF	TGTGCCTGGACCCGTAAGAGACCTCCCGACGAGCAGTACTTC
NA	13	TRBV20-1	NA	TRBJ2-7	CSASVGADYEQYF	TGCAGTGCTAGTGTGGGGGCTGACTACGAGCAGTACTTC
NA	14	TRBV7-9	few	TRBJ1-1	CASSLTSAGTEAFF	TGTGCCAGCAGCTTAACATCCGCAGGGACTGAAGCTTTCTTT
TRBD2	19	TRBV5-6	NA	TRBJ2-1	CASSPTSGRPAITYNEQFF	TGTGCCAGCAGCCCGACTAGCGGGAGACCTGCCATTACCTACAATGAGCAGTTCTTC
NA	14	TRBV2	few	TRBJ2-7	CASSERGGLYEQYF	TGTGCCAGCAGTGAACGGGGCGGACTCTACGAGCAGTACTTC
NA	14	TRBV5-5	few	TRBJ1-1	CASSYREFGTEAFF	TGTGCCAGCAGCTACAGGGAGTTTGGAACTGAAGCTTTCTTT
NA	16	TRBV6-2/TRBV6-3	NA	TRBJ2-1	CASSPLGRRGYNGQFF	TGTGCCAGCAGTCCCCTAGGGCGGAGGGGCTACAATGGGCAGTTCTTC